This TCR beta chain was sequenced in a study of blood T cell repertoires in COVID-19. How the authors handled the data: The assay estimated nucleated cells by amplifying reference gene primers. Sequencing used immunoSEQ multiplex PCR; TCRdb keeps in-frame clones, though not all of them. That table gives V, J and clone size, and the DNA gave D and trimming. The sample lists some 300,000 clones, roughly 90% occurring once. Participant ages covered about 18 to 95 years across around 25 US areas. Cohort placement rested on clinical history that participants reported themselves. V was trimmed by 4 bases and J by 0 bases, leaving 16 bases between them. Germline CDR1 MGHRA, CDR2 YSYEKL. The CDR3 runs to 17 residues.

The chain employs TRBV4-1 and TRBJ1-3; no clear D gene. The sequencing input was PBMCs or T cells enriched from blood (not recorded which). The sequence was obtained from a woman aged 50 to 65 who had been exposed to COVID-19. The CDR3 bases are TGCGCCAGCAGCCGCCCACTGACAAAAGCCTCTGGAAACACCATATATTTT. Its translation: CASSRPLTKASGNTIYF.